The present entry profiles one TCR beta chain with its context. Its antigen is not identified. Method: immunoSEQ multiplex PCR; TCRdb's copy keeps in-frame clones and lacks some. This sample has about 23,000 clones; approximately 91% occur once, and the top ten carry roughly 15%. The data stem from a study of T cells in localized non-small cell lung cancer. Findings and limits, study-wide: Uninvolved adjacent lung showed higher T cell clonality than tumor. One tumor region alone was sequenced, and heterogeneity therefore remains possible. Of the top 100 tumor clones, median roughly 60 were in adjacent lung, about 30 among its top 100. A denser population of T cells in blood accompanied longer overall survival.

Unmatched junction bases numbered 5, after V lost 5 bases and J lost 2 bases. Germline V lookup: CDR1 SGHDT, CDR2 YYEEEE. The CDR3 runs to 14 residues. This receptor was identified in a male donor older than 55 with stage I lung adenocarcinoma. This chain connects TRBV5-6 to TRBJ2-7, with 9 bases that match TRBD2. This specimen was peripheral blood, taken before any cancer treatment. DNA for the CDR3: TGTGCCAGCAGACTCTCTAGCGGGACCTACGAGCAGTACTTC. As protein: CASRLSSGTYEQYF.